These 26 T cell receptor beta chains came from one sample sequenced in a study of identical twins. TCRdb independently ran MiXCR on the 5' RACE reads; one entry per CDR3 protein. The table has roughly 470,000 distinct CDR3 sequences, around an eighth seen once. These data also formed part of another study, on yellow fever vaccine responses in identical twins.

Sequenced sample: CD4+ T cells sorted from blood. The receptor set was obtained from a woman between 18 and 29 years old in good health.

The rearrangement uses TRBV10-2 and TRBJ2-5; TRBD2 agrees at 9 bases. This CDR3 comprises 12 residues. Germline CDR1 and CDR2: WSHSY and SAAADI. J was trimmed by 5 bases and V by 7 bases; bases with no gene match: 2. The DNA for the CDR3 is TGCGCCAGCAATCTAGCGGGGGAGACCCAGTACTTC. Translating it yields CASNLAGETQYF.

The chain uses TRBV10-3 and TRBJ2-1; unclear D gene. CDR1 ENHRY and CDR2 SYGVKD come from the germline V gene. V was shortened by 6 bases and J by 1 base, with 13 bases between the two germline ends. The CDR3 is 15 amino acids. CDR3 amino acids: CAIRANGQSYNEQFF. DNA for the CDR3: TGTGCCATCAGGGCCAACGGTCAATCCTACAATGAGCAGTTCTTC.

This clonotype was seen many times. J is TRBJ1-4 and V is TRBV12-3 or TRBV12-4, with TRBD1 identical over 9 bases. Trimming removed 1 base from V and 5 bases from J; junction bases left unmatched: 5. This CDR3 has 16 amino acids. The CDR3 DNA sequence: TGTGCCAGCAGTTTAGGCGCCGGGACAGGGAATGAAAAACTGTTTTTT. This codes for CASSLGAGTGNEKLFF.

This clonotype was found many times. The chain joins TRBV12-3 or TRBV12-4 to TRBJ2-1, with 7 bases matching TRBD1. The V segment lost 6 bases and the J segment 9 bases; nucleotides outside the gene matches: 8. There are 13 residues in the CDR3. Written as DNA, the CDR3 is TGTGCCAGCAGACTGGACAGGTCGGGTGAGCAGTTCTTC. Protein product: CASRLDRSGEQFF.

This clonotype was counted only a few times. The V and J genes are TRBV11-2 and TRBJ2-5; TRBD2 matches at 7 bases. The CDR3 sequence is 15 residues long. Unmatched junction bases numbered 7, after V lost 3 bases and J lost 3 bases. Germline CDR1 SGHAT, CDR2 FQNNGV. In DNA form, the CDR3 reads TGTGCCAGCAGCTTGGATGGACTAGGAGAAGAGACCCAGTACTTC. Residues: CASSLDGLGEETQYF.

The CDR3 protein is CASSARGGYGYTF. The DNA for the CDR3 is TGTGCCAGCAGCGCGAGAGGGGGCTATGGCTACACCTTC. V usage is TRBV9 and J usage is TRBJ1-2, with TRBD1 as a possible D gene (6 bases). With 3 bases removed from V and 4 bases from J, the gap between germline ends came to 10 bases. CDR1 is SGDLS, CDR2 YYNGEE, per germline. The CDR3 consists of 13 residues.

The rearrangement links TRBV10-1 to TRBJ2-7; tentatively, D is TRBD1 (6 bases). Germline values: CDR1 WNHNN, CDR2 SYGVQD (reference sequence). CDR3 length equals 13 residues. The ends were cut back, 5 bases at V and 6 bases at J, with 14 bases in the middle. The CDR3 region is CASSLQGSSEQYF. CDR3 DNA: TGCGCCAGCAGTTTACAGGGATCCAGCGAGCAGTACTTC.

The chain has TRBV4-1 and TRBJ2-3, with no clear D. The V and J ends lost 3 bases and 3 bases respectively, with 10 bases between them. CDR3 length: 14 amino acids. The germline gives CDR1 MGHRA, CDR2 YSYEKL. CDR3 sequence (DNA): TGCGCCAGCAGCCATAATTATGCGACAGATACGCAGTATTTT. Its translation is CASSHNYATDTQYF.

The sample holds a few counts of this clonotype. A read error may account for a junction end that differs from germline. The rearrangement joins TRBV10-3 to TRBJ2-3; 7 bases agree with TRBD2. Germline V CDR1 and CDR2: ENHRY, SYGVKD. The CDR3 length is 14 residues. This CDR3 is CAITEGRGPDTQYF. CDR3 coding DNA: TGTGCCATCACTGAGGGGAGGGGCCCAGATACGCAGTATTTT.

There are a few counts of this clonotype. The chain combines TRBV30 with TRBJ2-7, with a tentative D call TRBD2 (6 bases). The CDR3 is 13 amino acids. CDR1 is GTSNPN, CDR2 SVGIG, per germline (reference sequence). V lost 6 bases to trimming and J lost 6 bases, with 18 bases between them. CDR3 sequence: CACQSDRRAEQYF. The CDR3 DNA reads as TGTGCCTGCCAGTCAGATAGGAGGGCCGAGCAGTACTTC.

This sequence joins TRBV9 and TRBJ2-1, with TRBD2 as a possible D gene (6 bases). The CDR3 loop spans 15 amino acids. V lost 4 bases and J lost 0, with 11 bases in between. CDR1 and CDR2 from the germline V gene are SGDLS and YYNGEE. CDR3 in amino acids: CASSTSGHSYNEQFF. The CDR3 DNA reads as TGTGCCAGCAGCACCAGCGGGCACTCCTACAATGAGCAGTTCTTC.

V usage is TRBV20-1 and J usage is TRBJ2-7; D uncertain. CDR3 length: 14 residues. Trimming shortened V by 0 bases and J by 5 bases, and 14 bases separated the two germline ends. Germline-derived CDR1 and CDR2 are DFQATT and SNEGSKA (reference sequence). The CDR3 spells CSAREGSSRHEQYF. The DNA for the CDR3 is TGCAGTGCTAGAGAAGGGTCCTCACGCCACGAGCAGTACTTC.

This clonotype was seen more than once but under ten times. This chain links TRBV6-2 or TRBV6-3 with TRBJ2-7; no clear D gene. V shed 2 bases and J shed 6 bases, with 14 bases lying between them. Germline values: CDR1 MNHEY, CDR2 SVGEGT. The CDR3 runs 14 residues. CDR3 nucleotides: TGTGCCAGCAGTTACGGGCAGGCTGTCGGCGAGCAGTACTTC. Amino acids: CASSYGQAVGEQYF.

This clonotype appeared many times. The J gene is TRBJ1-2, the V gene TRBV29-1; maybe TRBD1 (6 bases). V dropped 6 bases and J dropped 2 bases, with 10 bases sitting between them. The germline V gene has CDR1 SQVTM and CDR2 ANQGSEA. This CDR3 has 12 amino acids. CDR3 protein: CSVEGENYGYTF. Written as DNA, the CDR3 is TGCAGCGTCGAGGGGGAGAACTATGGCTACACCTTC.

The rearrangement uses TRBV27 and TRBJ2-7; D may be TRBD1 (5 bases). This CDR3 region has 15 residues. Between the trimmed V and J ends, which lost 2 bases and 2 bases, there was a span of 13 bases. CDR1 and CDR2 from the germline V gene are MNHEY and SMNVEV (reference sequence). Here the CDR3 reads CASSLRAGITYEQYF. CDR3 DNA: TGTGCCAGCAGTTTACGGGCAGGGATAACCTACGAGCAGTACTTC.

In its sample, this clonotype was seen many times. This rearrangement joins TRBV12-3 or TRBV12-4 to TRBJ2-1; no firm D call. The CDR3 totals 12 residues. V lost 5 bases and J lost 12, with 14 bases in between. The CDR3: CASSATRGRQFF. The CDR3 coding sequence is TGTGCCAGCAGTGCGACTCGAGGCAGGCAGTTCTTC.

CDR3 protein: CASSAGGGTLGEQYF. The DNA for the CDR3 is TGTGCCAGCAGTGCGGGCGGGGGGACTTTGGGGGAGCAGTACTTC. V usage is TRBV25-1 and J usage is TRBJ2-7, with 8 bases that match TRBD2. J was trimmed by 7 bases and V by 4 bases; bases with no gene match: 12. Germline V gene data show CDR1 as MGHDK and CDR2 as SYGVNS. This CDR3 is 15 amino acids long.

This clonotype occurred many times. J is TRBJ2-7 and V is TRBV6-2 or TRBV6-3; TRBD1 agrees at 7 bases. CDR1 MNHEY and CDR2 SVGEGT come from the germline V gene. The CDR3 length is 13 residues. This chain's CDR3 is CAIGTVQSYEQYF. For the CDR3, the DNA is TGTGCGATCGGGACAGTCCAGTCCTACGAGCAGTACTTC.

The sample holds many counts of this clonotype. The chain has TRBV28 and TRBJ2-7; D is possibly TRBD2 (5 bases). Germline CDR1 MDHEN, CDR2 SYDVKM. Trimming took off 5 bases at V and 0 bases at J, with 11 bases between the two ends. There are 14 residues in the CDR3. CDR3 amino acids: CASSQPGTSYEQYF. CDR3 bases: TGTGCCAGCAGTCAACCGGGAACCTCCTACGAGCAGTACTTC.

This clonotype has more than one count but fewer than ten. The J gene is TRBJ2-5, the V gene TRBV12-5; 13 bases are a match to TRBD2. The V and J ends lost 4 bases and 4 bases, in that order; junction bases with no gene match: 3. The CDR3 length is 15 residues. Germline CDR1 and CDR2: LGHNT and FRNRAP. This chain's CDR3 is CASGSGLAGVETQYF. Here the CDR3 DNA reads TGTGCTAGTGGTTCAGGACTAGCGGGAGTAGAGACCCAGTACTTC.

This clonotype was seen many times. The chain employs TRBV7-6 and TRBJ1-1; D might be TRBD1 (5 bases). Trimming removed 5 bases at V and 1 base at J, with 8 bases between. This CDR3 region has 13 residues. Germline assignment: CDR1 SGHVS and CDR2 FNYEAQ. The chain's CDR3 is CASSGQGNTEAFF. CDR3 sequence (DNA): TGTGCCAGCAGCGGTCAGGGGAACACTGAAGCTTTCTTT.

This chain uses TRBV28 with TRBJ2-7, with 7 bases lining up with TRBD2. The V and J ends lost 8 bases and 1 base, in that order; junction bases with no gene match: 5. Germline assignment: CDR1 MDHEN and CDR2 SYDVKM. This CDR3 has 13 amino acids. The CDR3 here is CASQRGISYEQYF. The CDR3 bases are TGTGCCAGCCAGCGGGGAATTTCCTACGAGCAGTACTTC.

This clonotype has only a few counts. The chain has TRBV7-9 and TRBJ1-2; TRBD1 is a possible D gene (5 bases). The CDR3 runs to 14 residues. The germline V and J ends were trimmed by 3 bases and 9 bases, with 17 bases remaining between them. Germline assignment: CDR1 SEHNR and CDR2 FQNEAQ (reference sequence). The DNA of the CDR3 is TGTGCCAGCAGCTTTACCGGGACTTCAAGTAGCTACACCTTC. This sequence encodes CASSFTGTSSSYTF. Full variable domain (remainder filled in from reference TRBV7-9 and TRBJ1-2): DTGVSQNPRHKITKRGQNVTFRCDPISEHNRLYWYRQTLGQGPEFLTYFQNEAQLEKSRLLSDRFSAERPKGSFSTLEIQRTEQGDSAMYLCASSFTGTSSSYTFGSGTRLTVV.

This clonotype was counted between two and nine times. V is TRBV9 and J is TRBJ2-3; D perhaps matches TRBD1 (7 bases). Germline V gives CDR1 SGDLS, CDR2 YYNGEE. This CDR3 is built from 13 residues. V lost 3 bases, J lost 9 bases, and 14 bases lay in between. The CDR3 region is CASSALGGQTQYF. CDR3 bases: TGTGCCAGCAGCGCCCTGGGGGGACAGACGCAGTATTTT.

A few counts support this clonotype. The rearrangement uses TRBV6-1 and TRBJ2-7; 13 nucleotides align to TRBD2. The J segment lost 0 bases and the V segment lost 7 bases, leaving 12 bases of the junction unmatched. The CDR3 contains 18 residues. Germline V gene sequence: CDR1 MNHNS, CDR2 SASEGT. The CDR3 DNA reads TGTGCCAGCATAAAACGGACTAGCGGGAGCGACACCTCCTACGAGCAGTACTTC. Protein product: CASIKRTSGSDTSYEQYF.

This clonotype was observed a handful of times. The chain carries TRBV28 and TRBJ1-5; no definite D call. The CDR3 totals 12 residues. The ends were cut back, 8 bases at V and 1 base at J, with 6 bases in the middle. From germline, CDR1 is MDHEN and CDR2 SYDVKM. For the CDR3, the DNA is TGTGCCAGCCAAGGAAGCAATCAGCCCCAGCATTTT. Residues: CASQGSNQPQHF. The variable domain in full, with the rest retrieved from reference TRBV28 and TRBJ1-5, is DVKVTQSSRYLVKRTGEKVFLECVQDMDHENMFWYRQDPGLGLRLIYFSYDVKMKEKGDIPEGYSVSREKKERFSLILESASTNQTSMYLCASQGSNQPQHFGDGTRLSIL.